This entry lists 18 T cell receptor beta chains sequenced from one sample in a study of T cell repertoires in cytomegalovirus infection. The antigens of these receptors remain unknown. TCRdb analysed the reads with MiXCR anew, one entry per CDR3 protein. The sample lists around 750,000 distinct CDR3 sequences, about 33% occurring once. Material: cultured CD8+ T cells from PBMCs, obtained from culture after CMV antigen stimulation. These TCRs come from a human donor in good health (CMV status not recorded). Some clones in this sample may be carry-over from other donors' samples.

The V gene is TRBV15, the J gene TRBJ2-3; TRBD1 aligns across 10 bases. Germline CDR1 is LNHNV and CDR2 is YYDKDF (reference sequence). This CDR3 is 17 amino acids long. V shed 0 bases, J shed 3 bases, and the junction held 6 bases outside the gene matches. CDR3 nucleotides: TGTGCCACCAGCAGAGATCCGAGACAGGGGGCAACAGATACGCAGTATTTT. The encoded protein is CATSRDPRQGATDTQYF.

The V and J genes are TRBV19 and TRBJ1-6, with 9 bases lining up with TRBD1. The ends lost 5 bases at V and 4 bases at J; junction bases unmatched: 6. The CDR3 is 16 amino acids. Germline assignment: CDR1 LNHDA and CDR2 SQIVND (reference sequence). Here the CDR3 DNA reads TGTGCCAGTAGTGAGACAGGGGGGACATATAATTCACCCCTCCACTTT. Residues: CASSETGGTYNSPLHF.

The CDR3 region has the DNA TGTGCCAGCAGTTCTTTCGAGGACAGCTCTGAAGCTTTCTTT. Encoded protein: CASSSFEDSSEAFF. The chain uses TRBV6-5 and TRBJ1-1, with D possibly TRBD1 on 6 matching bases. The CDR3 runs 14 residues. Between the trimmed V and J ends, which lost 4 bases and 6 bases, there was a span of 15 bases. The V gene's germline CDR1 is MNHEY and CDR2 SVGAGI.

The chain couples TRBV11-3 to TRBJ2-7, with a weak D call TRBD2 (5 bases). Looked up from germline, CDR1 is SGHNT and CDR2 is YENEEA. The CDR3 consists of 13 residues. V gave up 2 bases and J gave up 5 bases, with 10 bases separating them. Written as DNA, the CDR3 is TGTGCCAGCAGCTTACGGGGAATCAACGAGCAGTACTTC. Residues: CASSLRGINEQYF.

The CDR3 is CASSPALAGAGETQYF. The CDR3 coding sequence is TGTGCCAGCAGCCCCGCGCTAGCGGGGGCGGGGGAGACCCAGTACTTC. The chain has TRBV5-4 and TRBJ2-5; 10 nucleotides agree with TRBD2. This CDR3 is 16 amino acids long. V was clipped by 4 bases and J by 5 bases; unmatched bases: 11. Germline V CDR1 and CDR2: SGHNT, YYREEE (reference sequence). The complete variable domain, with remaining parts taken from reference TRBV5-4 and TRBJ2-5, reads ETGVTQSPTHLIKTRGQQVTLRCSSQSGHNTVSWYQQALGQGPQFIFQYYREEENGRGNFPPRFSGLQFPNYSSELNVNALELDDSALYLCASSPALAGAGETQYFGPGTRLLVL.

The chain is built from TRBV7-9 and TRBJ1-1, with unresolved D. V was cut by 5 bases and J by 1 base, with 14 bases left in between. Per the germline V gene, CDR1 is SEHNR and CDR2 is FQNEAQ (reference sequence). This CDR3 contains 15 residues. The CDR3 region is CASSPPTLRNTEAFF. CDR3 bases: TGTGCCAGCAGCCCGCCGACATTGAGGAACACTGAAGCTTTCTTT. Complete variable domain (other parts from reference TRBV7-9 and TRBJ1-1): DTGVSQNPRHKITKRGQNVTFRCDPISEHNRLYWYRQTLGQGPEFLTYFQNEAQLEKSRLLSDRFSAERPKGSFSTLEIQRTEQGDSAMYLCASSPPTLRNTEAFFGQGTRLTVV.

This clonotype appeared a few times. This rearrangement joins TRBV12-3 or TRBV12-4 to TRBJ1-2, with a tentative D call TRBD1 (6 bases). The CDR3 totals 12 residues. Deletions cut 5 bases from V and 7 bases from J, with 11 bases between. This CDR3 is CASSPRQVGYTF. The CDR3 DNA follows: TGTGCCAGCAGTCCCCGACAGGTTGGCTACACCTTC.

To note about this clonotype: An end of the junction does not agree with germline; a read error may underlie this. The V call is TRBV7-3, the J call TRBJ2-6; perhaps TRBD1 as D (6 bases). Germline V CDR1 and CDR2: SGHTA, FQGTGA. This CDR3 region has 15 residues. CDR3: CASSPAGSGANALTF. In DNA, the CDR3 is TGTGCCAGCAGCCCAGCAGGGTCAGGGGCCAACGCCCTGACTTTC.

V is TRBV4-1 and J is TRBJ1-1, with unresolved D. Germline V CDR1 and CDR2: MGHRA, YSYEKL. The V end lost 4 bases, the J end lost 4 bases, and 19 bases lay between the germline ends. The CDR3 is made up of 16 amino acids. The CDR3 loop reads CASSPLKAGLGTEAFF. CDR3 DNA: TGCGCCAGCAGCCCCCTAAAAGCCGGGTTGGGCACTGAAGCTTTCTTT.

V usage is TRBV9 and J usage is TRBJ2-2, with TRBD2 matching 7 bases. The CDR3 length is 16 residues. The germline V gene encodes CDR1 SGDLS and CDR2 YYNGEE. Losses at the gene ends were 3 bases for V and 2 bases for J; bases not matched to a gene: 7. CDR3 DNA sequence: TGTGCCAGCAGCGGGGGGGGATCGCTTAACACCGGGGAGCTGTTTTTT. Translated, it gives CASSGGGSLNTGELFF.

V usage is TRBV4-1 and J usage is TRBJ2-6; D may be TRBD1 (6 bases). The CDR3 consists of 15 residues. Germline V gene data show CDR1 as MGHRA and CDR2 as YSYEKL. Trimming shortened V by 5 bases and J by 3 bases, and 11 bases separated the two germline ends. CDR3 coding DNA: TGCGCCAGCAGCGTTACAGGGAATGGGGCCAACGTCCTGACTTTC. This sequence encodes CASSVTGNGANVLTF.

The genes are TRBV7-4 and TRBJ2-7; D might be TRBD1 or TRBD2, each matching 5 bases. This CDR3 spans 14 amino acids. Per germline, CDR1 SGHVT and CDR2 SQSDAQ. The V and J ends lost 6 bases and 0 bases respectively, with 12 bases between them. The CDR3 is CASRGDGSSYEQYV. The CDR3 nucleotides are TGTGCCAGCAGGGGGGACGGTAGCTCCTACGAGCAGTACGTC.

This chain joins TRBV2 and TRBJ1-2; D may be TRBD1 (5 bases). Looked up from germline, CDR1 is SNHLY and CDR2 is FYNNEI. The CDR3 consists of 11 residues. V was cut by 7 bases and J by 8 bases, with 11 bases left in between. The DNA of the CDR3 is TGTGCCAGCATAGAGGGGCGCGGCTACACCTTC. Its translation is CASIEGRGYTF.

CDR3 residues: CASSFEGALIEQYF. The CDR3, as DNA: TGTGCCAGCAGTTTTGAGGGGGCCTTGATCGAGCAGTACTTC. This sequence joins TRBV12-3 or TRBV12-4 and TRBJ2-7; TRBD1 agrees at 7 bases. There are 14 residues in the CDR3. V gave up 3 bases and J gave up 6 bases; unmatched junction bases: 8.

For this clonotype: This may arise from a read error, as a much more abundant clone is one base away. This chain uses TRBV7-9 with TRBJ1-1, with D possibly being TRBD1 (6 bases). The CDR3 contains 13 residues. Germline CDR1 SEHNR, CDR2 FQNEAQ (reference sequence). The CDR3 DNA follows: TGTGTCAGCAGACCGGACAGGAACACTGAAGCTTTCTTT. The encoded protein is CVSRPDRNTEAFF.

J is TRBJ2-1 and V is TRBV7-9, with 10 bases identical to TRBD2. V was clipped by 4 bases and J by 5 bases; unmatched bases: 5. There are 15 residues in the CDR3. Per the germline V gene, CDR1 is SEHNR and CDR2 is FQNEAQ (reference sequence). This CDR3 is CASSSGLAVHNEQFF. DNA of the CDR3: TGTGCCAGCAGCTCCGGACTAGCGGTGCACAATGAGCAGTTCTTC.

This clonotype showed up many times. The chain joins TRBV7-2 to TRBJ2-1, with 10 nucleotides matching TRBD2. J was trimmed by 6 bases and V by 4 bases; bases with no gene match: 3. The CDR3 length is 14 residues. Germline CDR1 reads SGHTA; CDR2 reads FQGNSA. CDR3 bases: TGTGCCAGCAGCTCGGGACTAGCGTTCAATGAGCAGTTCTTC. It is translated as CASSSGLAFNEQFF. The complete variable domain, with remaining parts taken from reference TRBV7-2 and TRBJ2-1, reads GAGVSQSPSNKVTEKGKDVELRCDPISGHTALYWYRQSLGQGLEFLIYFQGNSAPDKSGLPSDRFSAERTGGSVSTLTIQRTQQEDSAVYLCASSSGLAFNEQFFGPGTRLTVL.

Ten or more counts support this clonotype. The J gene is TRBJ1-2, the V gene TRBV19; D unclear. The germline gives CDR1 LNHDA, CDR2 SQIVND (reference sequence). The CDR3 runs to 10 residues. V was cut by 6 bases and J by 6 bases, with 5 bases left in between. CDR3 DNA sequence: TGTGCCAGTAGCCACAATGGCTACACCTTC. Protein product: CASSHNGYTF.